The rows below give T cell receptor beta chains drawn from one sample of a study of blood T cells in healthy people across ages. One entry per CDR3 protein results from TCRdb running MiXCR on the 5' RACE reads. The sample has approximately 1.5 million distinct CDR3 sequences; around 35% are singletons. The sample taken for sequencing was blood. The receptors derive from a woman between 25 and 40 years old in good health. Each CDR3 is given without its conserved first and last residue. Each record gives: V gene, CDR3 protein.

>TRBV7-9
ASSLLLAGGPETQY
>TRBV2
ASSGVSNQPQH
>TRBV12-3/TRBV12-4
ASSLGQVASSPLH
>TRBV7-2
ASTRGRRETQY
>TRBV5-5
ASSSPEPGGKLVTEAF
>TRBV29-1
SVLDRTGGPHGYT
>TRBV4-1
ASSQGTQSTDTQY
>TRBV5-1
ASSLEAAGGQETQY
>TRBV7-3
ASSSTGAGELF
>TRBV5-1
ASSFRGGNYEQY
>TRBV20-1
SARSGFRGEQY
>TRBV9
ASSVSQGGSTDTQY
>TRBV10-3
AISLGGNTEAF
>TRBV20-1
SARDFSVGSYNEQF
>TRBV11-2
ASSLDLGTDTQY
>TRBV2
ASRAGGTNEKLF
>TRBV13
ASSLGLEYNGYT
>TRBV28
ASSPSGYGCT
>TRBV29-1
SVGRHLSYEQY
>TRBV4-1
ASSQVMAAETQY
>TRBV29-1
SATAGGPGELF
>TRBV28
ASSTGLAGVGETQY
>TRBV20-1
SAPRGTGYGETQY
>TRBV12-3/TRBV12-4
ASSFGGFYNEQF
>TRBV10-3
AISESYETGELF
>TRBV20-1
SALGIGYT
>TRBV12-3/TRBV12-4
ASSSGGPWNEQF
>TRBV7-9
ASSWPQGGYT
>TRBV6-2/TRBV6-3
ASSYSERLTDLRGLYEQY
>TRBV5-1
ASSLVFGGDTGELF
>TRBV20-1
SARVVGSQPQH
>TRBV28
ASSLGLAGQEAQY
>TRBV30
AWRRVNTEAF
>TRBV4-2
ASSPLQGVNEQY
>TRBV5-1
ASSHQTGWSTGELF
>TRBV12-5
ASGLVLRRSYEQY
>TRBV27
ASRKRDRASNEQF
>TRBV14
ASSQGPSNNPYGYT
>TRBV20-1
SATGAKRYEQY
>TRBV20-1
SARDQLIQETQY
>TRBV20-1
SASISSGGYT
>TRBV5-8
ASTNLRDGQETQY
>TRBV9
ASSGRENIQY
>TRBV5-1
ASSLNGPGDEQY
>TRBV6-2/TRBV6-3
ASSSGGVTEAF
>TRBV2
ARRTFGSGANVLT
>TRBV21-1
ASSASTSGRRHEQF
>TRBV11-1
ASSFSGRFPYEQY
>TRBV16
ASSQSLKETQY
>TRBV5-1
ASSNGLAYSSYEQY
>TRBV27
ASSFGGWLGEQY
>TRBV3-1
ASSTPIVVRKGTRANYGYT
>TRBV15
ATSSPLGPNQPQH
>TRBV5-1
ASSSNHGQGAYEQY
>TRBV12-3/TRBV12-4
ASSSTIRTGGLSRNNEQF
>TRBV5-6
ASSFGQGGLYGYT
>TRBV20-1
SARNRGLYNEQF
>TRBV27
ASSRSLSGETQY
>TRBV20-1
SARVGWSSYEQY